This T cell receptor beta chain was profiled in a study of blood T cells in healthy people across ages. Study context: The template switching approach captured approximately one barcoded beta molecule for every two T cells.

In this sample, this clonotype turned up a few times. Germline CDR1 is MGHRA and CDR2 is YSYEKL. After removal of 1 base from V and 8 bases from J, the junction contained 12 bases not matched to a gene. CDR3 length: 18 residues. Through a sample-barcoded 5' primer and a J-beta primer mix, a second PCR was run for roughly 7 to 11 cycles. Every sample gave at least 2.5 million paired-end reads containing CDR3. TCRdb analysed the 5' RACE reads with MiXCR anew, one entry per CDR3 protein. The sample yields around 1.5 million distinct CDR3 sequences, around 35% seen once. The chain employs TRBV4-1 and TRBJ1-4, with 11 bases that match TRBD1. The clonotype originates from a woman younger than 45 in good health. Sample: blood. This CDR3 reads CASSQVVRGQGAREKLFF. CDR3 sequence (DNA): TGCGCCAGCAGCCAAGTTGTTAGAGGACAGGGGGCGCGAGAAAAACTGTTTTTT.